This paragraph covers one TCR beta chain sequence. The sample comes from a study of regulatory T cells in long-lasting Graves disease. TCR beta libraries were built with iRepertoire HTBI primers and Arm-PCR of CDR3 regions. TCRdb called the multiplex PCR reads again in MiXCR, with one record for every CDR3 protein. The sample carries more than 300,000 distinct CDR3 sequences, around 16% recorded once. The CDR3 contains 13 residues. The ends lost 4 bases at V and 7 bases at J; junction bases unmatched: 2. Germline values: CDR1 SGHRS, CDR2 YFSETQ. Stated time point: newly diagnosed GD, antithyroid drugs for less than 3 months. There was RNA extracted from PBMCs, and the TCR library was made from it. The sample was also reused in another study, on T cells in Graves' hyperthyroidism and ophthalmopathy.

The chain joins TRBV5-1 to TRBJ2-7, with 13 bases aligning to TRBD2. The receptor's source is a woman between 18 and 30 years old with Graves disease. The source was peripheral blood mononuclear cells (PBMCs), collected at new diagnosis, from a patient treated with antithyroid drugs. Here the CDR3 reads CASSTSGRGEQYF. The CDR3 DNA reads as TGCGCCAGCAGCACTAGCGGGAGGGGTGAGCAGTACTTC. Supplemented by reference TRBV5-1 and TRBJ2-7, the full variable domain reads KAGVTQTPRYLIKTRGQQVTLSCSPISGHRSVSWYQQTPGQGLQFLFEYFSETQRNKGNFPGRFSGRQFSNSRSEMNVSTLELGDSALYLCASSTSGRGEQYFGPGTRLTVT.